This TCR beta chain was obtained from a study of blood T cell repertoires in COVID-19. In the authors' methods: Estimated nucleated cell counts came from reference gene primer amplification. Clones were read by immunoSEQ multiplex PCR, and TCRdb kept only the in-frame ones, dropping some. The DNA was the basis for D and trimming; V, J and clone size are from that table. This sample has about 190,000 clones, with 82% found just once. A few counts support this clone. Trimming took off 0 bases at V and 3 bases at J, with 9 bases between the two ends. The CDR3 runs to 14 residues. From germline, CDR1 is SGDLS and CDR2 YYNGEE.

The sequence derives from a woman aged 60-75 years with COVID-19, enrolled during active disease. The material sequenced was peripheral blood. J is TRBJ2-5 and V is TRBV9, with D uncertain. CDR3 in DNA: TGTGCCAGCAGCGTAGGCAACTCCAAAGAGACCCAGTACTTC. This translates into CASSVGNSKETQYF.